This TCR beta chain was identified in a study of metastatic and nonmetastatic thyroid tumors. All patients were untreated before thyroid surgery. This clone was found many times. Via MiXCR, TCRdb re-called the PCR reads. The sample holds 20,000 to 25,000 clones, less than 15% seen once. The ends were cut back, 1 base at V and 6 bases at J, with 13 bases in the middle. Per the germline V gene, CDR1 is MGHRA and CDR2 is YSYEKL. This CDR3 comprises 15 residues. Sequencing was performed on tumor tissue. The V and J genes are TRBV4-1 and TRBJ2-1; D gene uncertain. The sequence derives from a female donor with papillary thyroid cancer or a benign thyroid nodule (not recorded which). Some clones in this sample may be carry-over from other donors' samples. The DNA for the CDR3 is TGCGCCAGCAGCCAAGGAGACACAATTATCAATGAGCAGTTCTTC. Its protein is CASSQGDTIINEQFF.